Included here is one T cell receptor beta chain sequence, with context. The antigen is undetermined. This record comes from a study of T cell responses to AZD1222 COVID-19 vaccine. Unmatched junction bases numbered 3, after V lost 9 bases and J lost 3 bases. Germline CDR1 reads SNHLY; CDR2 reads FYNNEI. The CDR3 runs 12 residues. Analyses pooled second doses at about 4 or about 12 weeks. Whole-study results and caveats: Of spike-specific TCRs, nearly half reportedly target regions left unmutated in variants.

Measured with immunoSEQ multiplex PCR; TCRdb has only the in-frame clones, and not every one. This table holds fewer than 200,000 clones, roughly 87% found once. The source of this sequence is an adult who received the AZD1222 COVID-19 vaccine. V gene TRBV2 combines with J gene TRBJ1-2; 8 nucleotides agree with TRBD1. Here the sequenced sample was peripheral blood, taken 28 days after the second AZD1222 dose. The CDR3 DNA is TGTGCCAGTACAGGGGGATACTATGGCTACACCTTC. Its protein product is CASTGGYYGYTF.